This T cell receptor (beta chain) appears in the sequencing data of a study of cytomegalovirus exposure and HLA in healthy donors. PCR amplification relied on 60 Vbeta primers (plus 13 Jbeta primers). Clones were sequenced by immunoSEQ multiplex PCR, and TCRdb holds only the in-frame ones, with some missing. The sample carries some 110,000 clones, over 70% recorded once. Input material: PBMCs. The sequence was obtained from a man between 35 and 55 years old in good health and CMV-seronegative.

The CDR3 loop reads CASSVGAGVMNTEAFF. CDR3 DNA sequence: TGTGCCAGCAGCGTCGGTGCAGGGGTTATGAACACTGAAGCTTTCTTT. The chain links TRBV9 to TRBJ1-1; maybe TRBD1 (6 bases). Germline CDR1 reads SGDLS; CDR2 reads YYNGEE. This CDR3 has 16 residues. V was clipped by 2 bases and J by 0 bases, with 14 bases between them.